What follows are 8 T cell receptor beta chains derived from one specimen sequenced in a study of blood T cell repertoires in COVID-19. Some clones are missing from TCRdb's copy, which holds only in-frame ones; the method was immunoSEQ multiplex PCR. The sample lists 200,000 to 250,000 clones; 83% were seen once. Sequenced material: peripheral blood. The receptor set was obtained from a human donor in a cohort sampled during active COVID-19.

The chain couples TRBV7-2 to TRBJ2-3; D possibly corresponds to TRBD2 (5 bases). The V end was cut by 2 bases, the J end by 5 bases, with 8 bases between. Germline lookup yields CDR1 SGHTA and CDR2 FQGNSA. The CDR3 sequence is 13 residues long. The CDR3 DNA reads TGTGCCAGCAGCTTAAAACGGGGAGATACGCAGTATTTT. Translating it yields CASSLKRGDTQYF. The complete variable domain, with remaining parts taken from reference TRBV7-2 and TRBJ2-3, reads GAGVSQSPSNKVTEKGKDVELRCDPISGHTALYWYRQSLGQGLEFLIYFQGNSAPDKSGLPSDRFSAERTGGSVSTLTIQRTQQEDSAVYLCASSLKRGDTQYFGPGTRLTVL.

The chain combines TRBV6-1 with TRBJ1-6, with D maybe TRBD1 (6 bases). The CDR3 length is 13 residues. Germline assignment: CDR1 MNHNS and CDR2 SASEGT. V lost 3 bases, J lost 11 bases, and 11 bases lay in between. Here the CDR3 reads CASSDQGHTPLHF. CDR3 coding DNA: TGTGCCAGCAGTGATCAGGGGCATACACCCCTCCACTTT.

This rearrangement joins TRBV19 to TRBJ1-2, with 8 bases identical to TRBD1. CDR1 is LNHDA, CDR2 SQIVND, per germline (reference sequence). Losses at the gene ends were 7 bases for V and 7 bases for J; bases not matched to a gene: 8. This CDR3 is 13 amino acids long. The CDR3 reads CASTRQGMVGYTF. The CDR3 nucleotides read TGTGCCAGTACTAGACAGGGGATGGTTGGCTACACCTTC.

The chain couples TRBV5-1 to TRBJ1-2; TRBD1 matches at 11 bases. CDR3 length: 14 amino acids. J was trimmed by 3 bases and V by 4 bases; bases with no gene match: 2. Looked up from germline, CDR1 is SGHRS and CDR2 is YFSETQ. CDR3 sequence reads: CASSGDRGDYGYTF. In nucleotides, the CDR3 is TGCGCCAGCAGCGGGGACAGGGGGGACTATGGCTACACCTTC.

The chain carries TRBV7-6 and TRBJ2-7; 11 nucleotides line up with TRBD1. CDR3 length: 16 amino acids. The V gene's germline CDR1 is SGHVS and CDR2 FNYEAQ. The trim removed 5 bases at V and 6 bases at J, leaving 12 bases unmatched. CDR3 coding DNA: TGTGCCAGCAGCCCTGGACAGGGGGCCCTAAGAGGCGAGCAGTACTTC. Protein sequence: CASSPGQGALRGEQYF. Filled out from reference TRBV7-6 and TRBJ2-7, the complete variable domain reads GAGVSQSPRYKVTKRGQDVALRCDPISGHVSLYWYRQALGQGPEFLTYFNYEAQQDKSGLPNDRFSAERPEGSISTLTIQRTEQRDSAMYRCASSPGQGALRGEQYFGPGTRLTVT.

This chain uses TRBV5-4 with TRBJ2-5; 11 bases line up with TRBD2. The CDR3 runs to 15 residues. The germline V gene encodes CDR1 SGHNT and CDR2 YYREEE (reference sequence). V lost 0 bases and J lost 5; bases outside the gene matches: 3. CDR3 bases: TGTGCCAGCAGCTTGGTAGCGGGAGGGGGGGAGACCCAGTACTTC. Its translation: CASSLVAGGGETQYF.

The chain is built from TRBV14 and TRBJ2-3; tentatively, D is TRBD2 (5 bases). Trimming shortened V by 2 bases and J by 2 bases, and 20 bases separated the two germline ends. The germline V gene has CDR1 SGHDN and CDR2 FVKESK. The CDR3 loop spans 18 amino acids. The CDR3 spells CASSQRFQDGGYTDTQYF. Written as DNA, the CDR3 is TGTGCCAGCAGCCAAAGATTCCAGGACGGAGGCTACACAGATACGCAGTATTTT.

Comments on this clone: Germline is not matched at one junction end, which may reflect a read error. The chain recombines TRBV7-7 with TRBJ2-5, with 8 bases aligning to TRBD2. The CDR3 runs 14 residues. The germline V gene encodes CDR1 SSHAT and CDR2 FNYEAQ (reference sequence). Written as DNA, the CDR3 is TGTGCTAGCAGCTTAGGGGCGGCGGGGGGGACCCAGTACTTC. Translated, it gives CASSLGAAGGTQYF. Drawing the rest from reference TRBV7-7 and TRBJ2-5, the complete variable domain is GAGVSQSPRYKVTKRGQDVTLRCDPISSHATLYWYQQALGQGPEFLTYFNYEAQPDKSGLPSDRFSAERPEGSISTLTIQRTEQRDSAMYRCASSLGAAGGTQYFGPGTRLLVL.